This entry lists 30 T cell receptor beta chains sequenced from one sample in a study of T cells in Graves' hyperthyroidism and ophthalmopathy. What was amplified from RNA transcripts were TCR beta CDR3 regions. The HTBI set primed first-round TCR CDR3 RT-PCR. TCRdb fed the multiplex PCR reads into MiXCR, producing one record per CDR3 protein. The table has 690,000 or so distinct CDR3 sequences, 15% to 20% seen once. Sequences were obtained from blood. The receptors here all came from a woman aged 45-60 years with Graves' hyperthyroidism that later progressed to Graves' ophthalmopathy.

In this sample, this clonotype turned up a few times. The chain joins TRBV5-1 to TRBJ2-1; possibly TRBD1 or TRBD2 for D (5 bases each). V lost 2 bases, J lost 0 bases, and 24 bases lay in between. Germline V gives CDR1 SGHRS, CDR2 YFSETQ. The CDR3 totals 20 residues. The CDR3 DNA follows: TGCGCCAGCAGCTTCACATCGGGACCCTCCTTAGAGAGCTCCTACAATGAGCAGTTCTTC. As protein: CASSFTSGPSLESSYNEQFF.

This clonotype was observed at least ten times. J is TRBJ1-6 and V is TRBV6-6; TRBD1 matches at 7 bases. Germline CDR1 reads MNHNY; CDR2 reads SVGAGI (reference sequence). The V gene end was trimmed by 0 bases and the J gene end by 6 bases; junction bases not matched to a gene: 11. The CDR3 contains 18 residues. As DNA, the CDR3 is TGTGCCAGCAGTTACTCGGGGGCGGGGGACAGTGCTAATTCACCCCTCCACTTT. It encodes CASSYSGAGDSANSPLHF.

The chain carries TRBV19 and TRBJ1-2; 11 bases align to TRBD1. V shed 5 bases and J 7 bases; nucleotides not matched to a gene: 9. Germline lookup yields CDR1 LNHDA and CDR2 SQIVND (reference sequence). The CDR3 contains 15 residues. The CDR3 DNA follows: TGTGCCAGTAGTCTACGGACAGGGGGCTTTGTTGGCTACACCTTC. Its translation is CASSLRTGGFVGYTF.

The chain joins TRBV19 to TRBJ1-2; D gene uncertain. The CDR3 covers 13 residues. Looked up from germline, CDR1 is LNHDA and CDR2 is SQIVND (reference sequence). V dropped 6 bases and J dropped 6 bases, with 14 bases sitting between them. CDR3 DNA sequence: TGTGCCAGTAGCCTAATTCTGGGGAATGGCTACACCTTC. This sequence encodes CASSLILGNGYTF.

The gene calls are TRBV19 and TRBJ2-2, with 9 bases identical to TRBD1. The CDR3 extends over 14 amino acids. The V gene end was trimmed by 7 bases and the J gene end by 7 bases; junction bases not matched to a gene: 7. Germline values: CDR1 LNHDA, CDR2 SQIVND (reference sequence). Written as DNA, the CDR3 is TGTGCCAGTATACGGGACAGGGCGGTCGGGGAGCTGTTTTTT. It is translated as CASIRDRAVGELFF.

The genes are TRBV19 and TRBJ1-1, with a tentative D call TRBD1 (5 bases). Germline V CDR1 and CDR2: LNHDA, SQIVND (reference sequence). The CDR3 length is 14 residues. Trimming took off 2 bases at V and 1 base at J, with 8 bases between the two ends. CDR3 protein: CASSIITGNTEAFF. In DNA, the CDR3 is TGTGCCAGTAGTATAATAACAGGGAACACTGAAGCTTTCTTT.

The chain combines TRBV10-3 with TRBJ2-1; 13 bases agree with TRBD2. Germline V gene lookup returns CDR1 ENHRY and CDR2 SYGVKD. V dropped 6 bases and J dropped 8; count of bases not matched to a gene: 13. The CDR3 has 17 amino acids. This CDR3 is CAIRPYTSGGGPDEQFF. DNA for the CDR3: TGTGCCATCAGGCCCTATACTAGCGGGGGGGGCCCCGATGAGCAGTTCTTC.

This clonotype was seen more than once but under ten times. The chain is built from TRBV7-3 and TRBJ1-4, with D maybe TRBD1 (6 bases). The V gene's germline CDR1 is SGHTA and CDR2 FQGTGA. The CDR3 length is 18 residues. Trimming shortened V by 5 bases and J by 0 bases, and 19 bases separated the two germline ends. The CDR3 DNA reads TGTGCCAGCAGCGGGACAAAGGGCATCACGCCAACTAATGAAAAACTGTTTTTT. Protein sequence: CASSGTKGITPTNEKLFF.

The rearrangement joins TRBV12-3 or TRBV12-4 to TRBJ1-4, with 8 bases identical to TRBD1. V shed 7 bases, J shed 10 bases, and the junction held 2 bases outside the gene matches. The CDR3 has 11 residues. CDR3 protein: CASTGTGKLFF. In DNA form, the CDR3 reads TGTGCCAGCACCGGGACAGGAAAACTGTTTTTT.

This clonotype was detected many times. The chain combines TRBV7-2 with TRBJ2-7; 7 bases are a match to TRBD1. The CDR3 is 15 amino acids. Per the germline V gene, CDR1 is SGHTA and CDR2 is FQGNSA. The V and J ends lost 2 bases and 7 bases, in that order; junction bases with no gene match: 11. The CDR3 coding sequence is TGTGCCAGCAGCTTAAATACAGGGGTTCGAGCGGAGCAGTACTTC. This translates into CASSLNTGVRAEQYF.

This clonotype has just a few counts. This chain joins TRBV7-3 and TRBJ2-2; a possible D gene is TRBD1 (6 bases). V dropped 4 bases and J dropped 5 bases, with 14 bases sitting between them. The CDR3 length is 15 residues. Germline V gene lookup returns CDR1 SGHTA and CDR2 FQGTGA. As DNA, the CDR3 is TGTGCCAGCAGCTCTGACTCAGGGGTGACCGGGGAGCTGTTTTTT. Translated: CASSSDSGVTGELFF.

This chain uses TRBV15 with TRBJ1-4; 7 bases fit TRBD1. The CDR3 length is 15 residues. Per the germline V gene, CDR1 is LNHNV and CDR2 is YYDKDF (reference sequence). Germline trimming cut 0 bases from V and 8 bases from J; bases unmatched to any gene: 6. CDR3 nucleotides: TGTGCCACCAGCAGAGATCCAGGGACAGACGAAAAACTGTTTTTT. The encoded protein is CATSRDPGTDEKLFF.

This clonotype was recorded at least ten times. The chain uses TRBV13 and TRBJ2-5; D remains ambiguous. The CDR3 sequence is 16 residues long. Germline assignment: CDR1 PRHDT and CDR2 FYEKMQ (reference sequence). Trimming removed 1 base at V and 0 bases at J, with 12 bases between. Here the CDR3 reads CASSLVTQLYQETQYF. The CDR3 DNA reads TGTGCCAGCAGCTTAGTTACCCAACTCTACCAAGAGACCCAGTACTTC.

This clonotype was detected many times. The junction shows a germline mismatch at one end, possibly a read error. CDR3 loop: CASSLARETQYF. The CDR3 coding sequence is TGTGCCAGCAGCTTAGCAAGGGAGACCCAGTACTTC. J is TRBJ2-5 and V is TRBV5-1; D not certain. This CDR3 has 12 amino acids. Looked up from germline, CDR1 is SGHRS and CDR2 is YFSETQ.

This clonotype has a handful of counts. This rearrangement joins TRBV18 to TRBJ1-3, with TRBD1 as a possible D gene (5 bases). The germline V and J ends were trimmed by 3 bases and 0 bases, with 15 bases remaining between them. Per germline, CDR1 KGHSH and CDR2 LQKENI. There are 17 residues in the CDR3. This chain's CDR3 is CASSPSAGGISGNTIYF. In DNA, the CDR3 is TGTGCCAGCTCACCGTCCGCTGGGGGGATCTCTGGAAACACCATATATTTT. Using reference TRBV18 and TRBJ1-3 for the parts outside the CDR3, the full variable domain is NAGVMQNPRHLVRRRGQEARLRCSPMKGHSHVYWYRQLPEEGLKFMVYLQKENIIDESGMPKERFSAEFPKEGPSILRIQQVVRGDSAAYFCASSPSAGGISGNTIYFGEGSWLTVV.

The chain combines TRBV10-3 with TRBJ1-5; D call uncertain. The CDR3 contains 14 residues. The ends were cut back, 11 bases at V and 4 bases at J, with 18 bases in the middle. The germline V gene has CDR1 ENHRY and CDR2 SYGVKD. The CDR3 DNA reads TGTGCCTCTAGAGGAGGTTCAGGAAATCAGCCCCAGCATTTT. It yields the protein CASRGGSGNQPQHF.

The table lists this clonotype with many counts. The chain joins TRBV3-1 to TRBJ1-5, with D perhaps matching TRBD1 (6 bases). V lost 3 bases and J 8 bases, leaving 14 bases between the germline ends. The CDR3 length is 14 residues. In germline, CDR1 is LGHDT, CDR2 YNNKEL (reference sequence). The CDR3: CASSQNREKEPQHF. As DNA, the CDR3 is TGTGCCAGCAGCCAGAACAGGGAAAAGGAGCCCCAGCATTTT.

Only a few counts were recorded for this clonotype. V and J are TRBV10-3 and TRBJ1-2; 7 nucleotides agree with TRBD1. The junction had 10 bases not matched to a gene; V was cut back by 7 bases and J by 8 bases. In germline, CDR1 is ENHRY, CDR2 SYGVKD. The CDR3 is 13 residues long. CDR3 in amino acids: CAITQKTGEGYTF. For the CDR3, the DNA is TGTGCCATCACCCAAAAAACAGGGGAAGGCTACACCTTC.

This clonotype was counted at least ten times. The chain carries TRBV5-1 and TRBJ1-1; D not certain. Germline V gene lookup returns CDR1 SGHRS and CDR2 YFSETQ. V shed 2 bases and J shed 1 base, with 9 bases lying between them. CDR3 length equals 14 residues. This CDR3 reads CASSFRGKNTEAFF. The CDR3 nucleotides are TGCGCCAGCAGCTTCCGGGGTAAGAACACTGAAGCTTTCTTT. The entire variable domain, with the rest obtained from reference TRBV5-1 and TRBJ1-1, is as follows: KAGVTQTPRYLIKTRGQQVTLSCSPISGHRSVSWYQQTPGQGLQFLFEYFSETQRNKGNFPGRFSGRQFSNSRSEMNVSTLELGDSALYLCASSFRGKNTEAFFGQGTRLTVV.

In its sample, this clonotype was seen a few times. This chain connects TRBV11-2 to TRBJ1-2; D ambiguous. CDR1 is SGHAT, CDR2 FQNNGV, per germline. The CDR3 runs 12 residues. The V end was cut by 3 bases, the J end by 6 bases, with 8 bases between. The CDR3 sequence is CASSFEGNGYTF. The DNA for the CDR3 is TGTGCCAGCAGCTTCGAGGGTAATGGCTACACCTTC.

CDR3 sequence reads: CASSFPGTPQETQYF. CDR3 bases: TGTGCCAGCAGCTTTCCCGGGACACCGCAAGAGACCCAGTACTTC. The chain links TRBV7-9 to TRBJ2-5; D possibly corresponds to TRBD1 (6 bases). Germline V gene sequence: CDR1 SEHNR, CDR2 FQNEAQ (reference sequence). This CDR3 region has 15 residues. V lost 3 bases and J 2 bases, leaving 13 bases between the germline ends.

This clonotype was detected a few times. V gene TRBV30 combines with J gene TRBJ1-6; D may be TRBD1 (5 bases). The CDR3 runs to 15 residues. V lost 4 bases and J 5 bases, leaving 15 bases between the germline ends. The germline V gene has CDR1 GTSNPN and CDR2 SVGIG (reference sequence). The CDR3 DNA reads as TGTGCCTGGACGACCGACAGCCTAAATAATTCACCCCTCCACTTT. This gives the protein CAWTTDSLNNSPLHF.

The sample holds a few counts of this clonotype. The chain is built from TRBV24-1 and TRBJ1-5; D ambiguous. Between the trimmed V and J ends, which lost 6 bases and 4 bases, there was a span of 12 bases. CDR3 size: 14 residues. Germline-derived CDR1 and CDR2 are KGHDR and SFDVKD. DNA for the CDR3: TGTGCCACCAGTTCGGGTAGAGATAATCAGCCCCAGCATTTT. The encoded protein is CATSSGRDNQPQHF.

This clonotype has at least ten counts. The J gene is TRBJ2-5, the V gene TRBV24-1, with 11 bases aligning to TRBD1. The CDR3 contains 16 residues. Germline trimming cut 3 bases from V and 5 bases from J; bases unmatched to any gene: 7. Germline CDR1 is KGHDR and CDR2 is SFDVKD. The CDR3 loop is CATSDVGQGAGETQYF. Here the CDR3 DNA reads TGTGCCACCAGTGATGTCGGACAGGGGGCCGGTGAGACCCAGTACTTC.

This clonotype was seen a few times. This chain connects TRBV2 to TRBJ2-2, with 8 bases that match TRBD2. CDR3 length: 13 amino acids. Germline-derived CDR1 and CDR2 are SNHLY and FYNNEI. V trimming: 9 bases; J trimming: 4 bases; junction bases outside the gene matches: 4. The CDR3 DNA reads TGTGCCAGTAGCGGGACCCCCACCGGGGAGCTGTTTTTT. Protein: CASSGTPTGELFF.

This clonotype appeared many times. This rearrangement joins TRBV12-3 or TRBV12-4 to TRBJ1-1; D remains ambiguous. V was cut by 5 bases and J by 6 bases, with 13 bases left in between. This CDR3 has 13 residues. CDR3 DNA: TGTGCCAGCAGTCCCCAGGTTTGGGCTGAAGCTTTCTTT. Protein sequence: CASSPQVWAEAFF.

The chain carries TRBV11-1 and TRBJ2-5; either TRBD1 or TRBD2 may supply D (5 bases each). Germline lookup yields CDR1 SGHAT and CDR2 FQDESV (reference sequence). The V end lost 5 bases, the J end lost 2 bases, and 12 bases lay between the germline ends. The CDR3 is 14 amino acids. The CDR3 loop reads CASSNRDGQETQYF. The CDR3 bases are TGTGCCAGCAGCAACCGGGACGGACAAGAGACCCAGTACTTC.

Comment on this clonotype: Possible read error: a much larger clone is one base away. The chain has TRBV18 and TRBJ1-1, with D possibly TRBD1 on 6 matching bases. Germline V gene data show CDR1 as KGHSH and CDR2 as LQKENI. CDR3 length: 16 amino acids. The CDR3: CASSPPITGMNSEAFF. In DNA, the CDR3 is TGTGCCAGCTCACCACCTATAACAGGGATGAACTCTGAAGCTTTCTTT.

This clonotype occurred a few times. CDR3 sequence reads: CASARDRDNSPLHF. Written as DNA, the CDR3 is TGTGCCAGCGCTAGGGACAGGGATAATTCACCCCTCCACTTT. The chain recombines TRBV28 with TRBJ1-6, with 9 bases that match TRBD1. The trim removed 8 bases at V and 5 bases at J, leaving 4 bases unmatched. This CDR3 region has 14 residues. In germline, CDR1 is MDHEN, CDR2 SYDVKM.

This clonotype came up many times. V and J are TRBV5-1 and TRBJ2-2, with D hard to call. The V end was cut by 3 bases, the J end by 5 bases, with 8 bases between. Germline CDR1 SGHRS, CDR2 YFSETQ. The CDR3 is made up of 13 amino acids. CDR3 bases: TGCGCCAGCAGCTCCGGGCCAACCGGGGAGCTGTTTTTT. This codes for CASSSGPTGELFF.